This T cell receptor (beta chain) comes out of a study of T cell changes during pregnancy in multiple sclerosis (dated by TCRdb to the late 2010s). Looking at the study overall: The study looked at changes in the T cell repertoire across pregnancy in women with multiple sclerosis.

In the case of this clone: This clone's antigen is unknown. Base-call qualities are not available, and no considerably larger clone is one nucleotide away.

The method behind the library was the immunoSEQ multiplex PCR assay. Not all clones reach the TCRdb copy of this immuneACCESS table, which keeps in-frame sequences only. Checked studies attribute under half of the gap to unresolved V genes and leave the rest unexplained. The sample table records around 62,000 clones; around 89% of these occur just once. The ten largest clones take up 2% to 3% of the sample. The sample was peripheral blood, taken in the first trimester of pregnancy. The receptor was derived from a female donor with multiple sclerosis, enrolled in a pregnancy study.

The DNA sequence is TGTGCCAGCAGCGTAGGAGAGACTAGCACAGATACGCAGTATTTT. The encoded protein is CASSVGETSTDTQYF. The chain is assembled from TRBV9 and TRBJ2-3; no D gene is confidently identified. From the germline V gene, CDR1 is SGDLS and CDR2 is YYNGEE. The cysteine opens and the phenylalanine closes a CDR3 of 15 amino acids. Only CDR3 DNA remains: 45 bases, in frame from the first base. The junction shows trimming of 0 bases on V and 0 bases on J, plus 8 bases between the germline ends.